This paragraph reports one T cell receptor beta chain. The sample originates from a study of blood T cell repertoires in COVID-19. Whole-study context: Specimens from acute and convalescent COVID-19 originated in the United States, Italy and Spain.

In the study's own analysis: Reference gene primer amplification gave nucleated cell count estimates. Libraries were prepared by immunoSEQ multiplex PCR; TCRdb keeps only in-frame clonotypes and omits some of them. That table supplies the V and J calls and clone size; D and trimming were determined from the DNA. The data show under 200,000 clones, 85% to 90% seen once. This CDR3 comprises 15 residues. V lost 5 bases and J lost 0; bases outside the gene matches: 6. Germline CDR1 reads SGHTA; CDR2 reads FQGTGA. This TCR derives from a man between 18 and 29 years old with active or convalescent COVID-19. The genes are TRBV7-3 and TRBJ1-1, with 7 bases identical to TRBD1. Sample: peripheral blood. The CDR3 loop reads CASSQGTAMNTEAFF. The CDR3 DNA reads TGTGCCAGCAGCCAAGGGACAGCCATGAACACTGAAGCTTTCTTT. Supplemented by reference TRBV7-3 and TRBJ1-1, the full variable domain reads GAGVSQTPSNKVTEKGKYVELRCDPISGHTALYWYRQSLGQGPEFLIYFQGTGAADDSGLPNDRFFAVRPEGSVSTLKIQRTERGDSAVYLCASSQGTAMNTEAFFGQGTRLTVV.